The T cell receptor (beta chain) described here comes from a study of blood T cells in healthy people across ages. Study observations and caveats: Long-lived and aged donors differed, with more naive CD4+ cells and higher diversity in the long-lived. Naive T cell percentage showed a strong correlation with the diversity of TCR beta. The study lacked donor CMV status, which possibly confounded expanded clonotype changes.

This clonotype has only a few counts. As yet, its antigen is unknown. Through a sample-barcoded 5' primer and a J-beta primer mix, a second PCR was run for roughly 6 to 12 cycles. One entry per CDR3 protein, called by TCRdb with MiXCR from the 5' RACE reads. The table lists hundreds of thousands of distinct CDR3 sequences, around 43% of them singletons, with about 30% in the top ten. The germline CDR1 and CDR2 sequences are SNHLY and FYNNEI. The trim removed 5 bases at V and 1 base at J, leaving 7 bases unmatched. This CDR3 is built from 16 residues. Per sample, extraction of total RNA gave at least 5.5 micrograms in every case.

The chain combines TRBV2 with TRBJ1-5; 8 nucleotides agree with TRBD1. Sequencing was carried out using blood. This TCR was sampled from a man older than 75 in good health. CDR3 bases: TGTGCCAGCAGTTACGACAGGGGAATCAGCAATCAGCCCCAGCATTTT. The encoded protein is CASSYDRGISNQPQHF.